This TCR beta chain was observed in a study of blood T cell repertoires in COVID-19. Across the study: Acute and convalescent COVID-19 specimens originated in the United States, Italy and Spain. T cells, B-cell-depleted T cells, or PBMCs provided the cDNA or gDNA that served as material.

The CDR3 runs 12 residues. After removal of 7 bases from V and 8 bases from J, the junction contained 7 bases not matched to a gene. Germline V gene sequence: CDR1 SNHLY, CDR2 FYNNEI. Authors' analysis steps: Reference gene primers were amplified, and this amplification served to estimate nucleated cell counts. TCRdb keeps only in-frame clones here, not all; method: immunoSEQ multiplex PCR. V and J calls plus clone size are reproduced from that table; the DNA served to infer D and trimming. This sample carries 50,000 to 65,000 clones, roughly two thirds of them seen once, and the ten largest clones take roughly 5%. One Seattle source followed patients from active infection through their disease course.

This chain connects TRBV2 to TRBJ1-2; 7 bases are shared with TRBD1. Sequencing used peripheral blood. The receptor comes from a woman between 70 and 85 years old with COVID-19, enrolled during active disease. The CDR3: CASIYRGQGYTF. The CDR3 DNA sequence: TGTGCCAGCATCTACAGGGGACAGGGCTACACCTTC.